Included here is one T cell receptor beta chain sequence, with context. As handled by the study authors: Researchers report that nucleated cell counts were estimated from reference gene primer amplification. Generated by immunoSEQ multiplex PCR, the TCRdb table keeps only in-frame clones and is missing some. The V and J calls and clone size come from that table; D and trimming were worked out from the DNA. This repertoire shows around 180,000 clones, approximately 85% found once; its top ten account for 7.5% to 10%. These data are taken from a study of blood T cell repertoires in COVID-19. Study-wide background: The United States, Italy and Spain were the sources of the acute and convalescent COVID-19 samples. PBMCs, B-cell-depleted T cells, or T cells provided the cDNA or gDNA that made up the material.

The sequence derives from a woman over 75 with acute or convalescent COVID-19. Sequencing was carried out using peripheral blood.

CDR3 DNA sequence: TGTGCCAGCAGCTTTTTTGGACTAGCGGGAGTGGACGGGGAGCTGTTTTTT. It yields the protein CASSFFGLAGVDGELFF. The chain couples TRBV5-6 to TRBJ2-2; 13 bases agree with TRBD2. The germline CDR1 and CDR2 sequences are SGHDT and YYEEEE. The CDR3 runs 17 residues. With V trimmed by 2 bases and J by 7 bases, 8 bases remained unmatched.